In this sample, the clone carrying this T cell receptor (beta chain) turned up many times. Its antigen is not known. This specimen comes from a study of T cells in Graves' hyperthyroidism and ophthalmopathy. Study-wide findings and caveats: Among thyroid clonotypes expanded above 0.001, most also appeared in blood. Median prediction lead before ophthalmopathy onset was six to eight months with the model.

Patients with uncontrolled infections, other autoimmune diseases, pregnancy or lactation were excluded. The study based diagnoses on clinical symptoms, serum thyroxine and TRAb, thyroid ultrasound and orbital computed tomography. RNA transcripts yielded amplified TCR beta CDR3 regions. First-round RT-PCR of the TCR CDR3 relied on the HTBI primer set. TCRdb fed the multiplex PCR reads into MiXCR, producing one record per CDR3 protein. The table records about 300,000 distinct CDR3 sequences, 15% to 20% of them present only once. The length of the CDR3 is 15 residues. Germline V gene lookup returns CDR1 MGHRA and CDR2 YSYEKL. Trimming removed 0 bases from V and 1 base from J, with 8 bases in between.

The chain uses TRBV4-1 and TRBJ2-3; tentatively, D is TRBD1 (6 bases). The origin of this receptor is a middle-aged man with Graves' ophthalmopathy. Input material: blood. The CDR3 loop reads CASSQDGGRTDTQYF. The CDR3 bases are TGCGCCAGCAGCCAAGATGGGGGCCGCACAGATACGCAGTATTTT.